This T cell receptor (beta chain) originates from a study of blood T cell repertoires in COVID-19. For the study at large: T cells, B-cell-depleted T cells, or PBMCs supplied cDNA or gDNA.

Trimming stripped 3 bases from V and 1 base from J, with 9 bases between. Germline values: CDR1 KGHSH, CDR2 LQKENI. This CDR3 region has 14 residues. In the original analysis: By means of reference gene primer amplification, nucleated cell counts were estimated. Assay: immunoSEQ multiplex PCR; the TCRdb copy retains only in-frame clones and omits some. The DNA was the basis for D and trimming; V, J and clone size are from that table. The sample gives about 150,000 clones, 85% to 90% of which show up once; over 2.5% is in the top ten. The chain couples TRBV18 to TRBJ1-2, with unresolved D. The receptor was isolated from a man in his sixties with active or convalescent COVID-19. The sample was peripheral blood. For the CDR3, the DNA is TGTGCCAGCTCACCTGGGCCATATAACTATGGCTACACCTTC. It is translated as CASSPGPYNYGYTF.